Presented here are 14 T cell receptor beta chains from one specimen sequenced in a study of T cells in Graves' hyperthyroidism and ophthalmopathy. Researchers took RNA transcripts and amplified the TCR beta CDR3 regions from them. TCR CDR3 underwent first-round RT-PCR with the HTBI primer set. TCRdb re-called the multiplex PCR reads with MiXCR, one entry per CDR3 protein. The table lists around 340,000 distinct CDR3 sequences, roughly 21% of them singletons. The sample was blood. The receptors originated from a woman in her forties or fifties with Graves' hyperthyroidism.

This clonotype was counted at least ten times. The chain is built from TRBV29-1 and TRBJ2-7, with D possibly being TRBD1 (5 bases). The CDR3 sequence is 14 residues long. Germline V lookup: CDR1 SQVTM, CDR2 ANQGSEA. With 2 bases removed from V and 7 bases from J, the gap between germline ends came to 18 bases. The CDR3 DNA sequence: TGCAGCGTTGAACGGCCAGGGATATCGAGGGAGCAGTACTTC. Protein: CSVERPGISREQYF.

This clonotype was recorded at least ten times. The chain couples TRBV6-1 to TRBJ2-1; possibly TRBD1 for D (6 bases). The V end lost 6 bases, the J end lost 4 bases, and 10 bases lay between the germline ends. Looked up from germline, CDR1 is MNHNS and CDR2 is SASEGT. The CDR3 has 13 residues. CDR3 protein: CASRPTGYNEQFF. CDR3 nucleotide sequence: TGTGCCAGCAGGCCTACAGGGTACAATGAGCAGTTCTTC.

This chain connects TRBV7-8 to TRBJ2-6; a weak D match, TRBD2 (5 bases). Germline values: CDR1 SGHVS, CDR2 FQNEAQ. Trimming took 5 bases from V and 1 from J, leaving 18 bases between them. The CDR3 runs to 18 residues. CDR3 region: CASSPRRRGLSGANVLTF. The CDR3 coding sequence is TGTGCCAGCAGCCCCCGACGTAGAGGGCTTTCTGGGGCCAACGTCCTGACTTTC.

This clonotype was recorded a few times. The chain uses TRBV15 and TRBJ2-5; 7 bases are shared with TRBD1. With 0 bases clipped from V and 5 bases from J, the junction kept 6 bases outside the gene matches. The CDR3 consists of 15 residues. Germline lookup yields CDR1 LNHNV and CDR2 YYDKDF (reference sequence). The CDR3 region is CATSRDIGRGETQYF. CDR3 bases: TGTGCCACCAGCAGAGATATAGGCAGGGGGGAGACCCAGTACTTC.

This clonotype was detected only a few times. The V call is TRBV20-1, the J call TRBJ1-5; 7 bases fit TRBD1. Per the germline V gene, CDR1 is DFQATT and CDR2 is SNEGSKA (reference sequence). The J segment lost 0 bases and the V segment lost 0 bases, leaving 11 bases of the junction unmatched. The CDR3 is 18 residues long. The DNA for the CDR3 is TGCAGTGCTAGAGACGTAAAGGGACAGCCGGATAGCAATCAGCCCCAGCATTTT. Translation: CSARDVKGQPDSNQPQHF.

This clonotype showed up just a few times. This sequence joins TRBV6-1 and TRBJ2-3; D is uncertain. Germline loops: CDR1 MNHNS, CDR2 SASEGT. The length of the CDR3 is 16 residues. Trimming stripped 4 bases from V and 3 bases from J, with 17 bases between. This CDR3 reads CASSVHTGIWTDTQYF. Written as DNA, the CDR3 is TGTGCCAGCAGTGTCCACACGGGTATTTGGACAGATACGCAGTATTTT.

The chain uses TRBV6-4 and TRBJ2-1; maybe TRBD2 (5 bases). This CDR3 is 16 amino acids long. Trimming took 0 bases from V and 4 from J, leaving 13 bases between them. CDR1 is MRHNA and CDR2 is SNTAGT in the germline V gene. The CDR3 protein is CASSDSVVAPYNEQFF. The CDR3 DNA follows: TGTGCCAGCAGTGACTCCGTGGTAGCGCCGTACAATGAGCAGTTCTTC.

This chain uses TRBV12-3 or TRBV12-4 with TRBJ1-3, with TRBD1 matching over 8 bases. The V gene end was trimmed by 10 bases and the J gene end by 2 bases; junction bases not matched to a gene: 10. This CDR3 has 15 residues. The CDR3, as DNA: TGTGCCAATGAGGACAGGGAAAGACCTGGAAACACCATATATTTT. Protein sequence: CANEDRERPGNTIYF.

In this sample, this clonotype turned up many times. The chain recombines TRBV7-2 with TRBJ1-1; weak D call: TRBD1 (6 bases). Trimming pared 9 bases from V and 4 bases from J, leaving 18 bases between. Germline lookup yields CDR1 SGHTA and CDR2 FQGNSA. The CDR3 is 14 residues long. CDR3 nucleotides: TGTGCCAGTAAGTTATGGACAGCGGGCACTGAAGCTTTCTTT. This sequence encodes CASKLWTAGTEAFF.

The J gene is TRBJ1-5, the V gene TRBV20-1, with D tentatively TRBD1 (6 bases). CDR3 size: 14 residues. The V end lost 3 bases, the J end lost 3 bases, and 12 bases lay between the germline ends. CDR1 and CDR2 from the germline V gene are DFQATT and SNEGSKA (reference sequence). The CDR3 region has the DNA TGCAGTGCTAGGAAACAGGGATACAATCAGCCCCAGCATTTT. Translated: CSARKQGYNQPQHF.

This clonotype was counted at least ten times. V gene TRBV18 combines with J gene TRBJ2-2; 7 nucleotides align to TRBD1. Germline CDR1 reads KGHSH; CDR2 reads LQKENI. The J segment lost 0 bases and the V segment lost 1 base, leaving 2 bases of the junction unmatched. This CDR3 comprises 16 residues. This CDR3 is CASSPQGGTNTGELFF. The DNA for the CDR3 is TGTGCCAGCTCACCACAAGGGGGCACGAACACCGGGGAGCTGTTTTTT.

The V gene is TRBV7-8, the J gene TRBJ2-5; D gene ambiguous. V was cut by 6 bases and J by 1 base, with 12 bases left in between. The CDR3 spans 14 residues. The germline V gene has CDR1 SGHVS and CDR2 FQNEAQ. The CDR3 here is CASRRQALQETQYF. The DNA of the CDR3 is TGTGCCAGCAGAAGACAAGCCCTCCAAGAGACCCAGTACTTC.

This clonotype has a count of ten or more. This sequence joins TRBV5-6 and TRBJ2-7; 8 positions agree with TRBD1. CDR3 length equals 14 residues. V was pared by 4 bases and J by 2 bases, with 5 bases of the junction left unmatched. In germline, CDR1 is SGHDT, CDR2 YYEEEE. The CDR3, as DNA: TGTGCCAGCAGCCCCGACAGGGGACCCTACGAGCAGTACTTC. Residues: CASSPDRGPYEQYF.

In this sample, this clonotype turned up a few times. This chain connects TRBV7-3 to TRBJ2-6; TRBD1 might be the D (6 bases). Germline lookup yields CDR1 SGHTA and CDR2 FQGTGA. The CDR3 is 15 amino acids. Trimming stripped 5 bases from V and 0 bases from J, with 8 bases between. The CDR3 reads CASSKQGSGANVLTF. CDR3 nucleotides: TGTGCCAGCAGCAAACAGGGCTCTGGGGCCAACGTCCTGACTTTC.